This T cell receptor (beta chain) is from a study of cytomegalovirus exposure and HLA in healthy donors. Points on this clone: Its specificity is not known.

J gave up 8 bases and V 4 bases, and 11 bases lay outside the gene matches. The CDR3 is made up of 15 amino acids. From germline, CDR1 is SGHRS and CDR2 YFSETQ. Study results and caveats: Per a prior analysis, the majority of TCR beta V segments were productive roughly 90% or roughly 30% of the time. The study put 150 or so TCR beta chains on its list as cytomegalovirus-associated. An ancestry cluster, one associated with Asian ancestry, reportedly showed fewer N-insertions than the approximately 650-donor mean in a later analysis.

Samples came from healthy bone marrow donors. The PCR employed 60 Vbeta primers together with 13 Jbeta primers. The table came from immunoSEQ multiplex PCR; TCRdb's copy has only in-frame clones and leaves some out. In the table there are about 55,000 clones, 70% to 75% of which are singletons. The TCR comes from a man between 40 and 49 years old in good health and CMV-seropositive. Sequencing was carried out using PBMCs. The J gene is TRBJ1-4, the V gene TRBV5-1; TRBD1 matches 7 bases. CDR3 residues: CASSPERGLGEKLFF. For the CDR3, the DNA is TGCGCCAGCAGCCCTGAAAGGGGGCTGGGGGAAAAACTGTTTTTT. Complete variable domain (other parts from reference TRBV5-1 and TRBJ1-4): KAGVTQTPRYLIKTRGQQVTLSCSPISGHRSVSWYQQTPGQGLQFLFEYFSETQRNKGNFPGRFSGRQFSNSRSEMNVSTLELGDSALYLCASSPERGLGEKLFFGSGTQLSVL.